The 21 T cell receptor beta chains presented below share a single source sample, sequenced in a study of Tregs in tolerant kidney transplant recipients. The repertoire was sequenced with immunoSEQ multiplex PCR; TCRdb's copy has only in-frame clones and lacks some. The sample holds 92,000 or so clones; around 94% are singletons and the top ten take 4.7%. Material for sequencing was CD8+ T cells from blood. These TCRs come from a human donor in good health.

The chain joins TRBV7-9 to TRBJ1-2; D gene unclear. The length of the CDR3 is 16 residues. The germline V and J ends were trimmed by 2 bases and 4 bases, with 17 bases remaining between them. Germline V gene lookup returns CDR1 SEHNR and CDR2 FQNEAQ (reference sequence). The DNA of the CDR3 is TGTGCCAGCAGCTTATTTAAGGTCGGAAAAATCTATGGCTACACCTTC. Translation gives CASSLFKVGKIYGYTF.

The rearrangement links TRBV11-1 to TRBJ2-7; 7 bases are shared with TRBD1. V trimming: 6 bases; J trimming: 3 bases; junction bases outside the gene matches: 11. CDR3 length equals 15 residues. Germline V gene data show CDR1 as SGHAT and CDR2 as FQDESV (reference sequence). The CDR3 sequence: CASRPVRDRGYEQYF. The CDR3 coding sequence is TGTGCCAGCAGACCTGTCCGGGACAGAGGCTACGAGCAGTACTTC.

The CDR3 loop reads CASSLAGIAGGYEQYF. The DNA of the CDR3 is TGTGCCAGCAGCTTAGCAGGGATAGCGGGAGGCTACGAGCAGTACTTC. The chain is built from TRBV7-8 and TRBJ2-7, with 10 bases fitting TRBD2. Losses at the gene ends were 0 bases for V and 3 bases for J; bases not matched to a gene: 5. The CDR3 has 16 residues. Looked up from germline, CDR1 is SGHVS and CDR2 is FQNEAQ.

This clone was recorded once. The CDR3 nucleotides are TGTGCCAGCAGCGCTAGCGGGGGGGCGAATGAGCAGTTCTTC. Translation gives CASSASGGANEQFF. The chain joins TRBV9 to TRBJ2-1, with 12 bases matching TRBD2. CDR1 and CDR2 (germline): SGDLS, YYNGEE. With 3 bases clipped from V and 7 bases from J, the junction kept 2 bases outside the gene matches. This CDR3 is 14 amino acids long.

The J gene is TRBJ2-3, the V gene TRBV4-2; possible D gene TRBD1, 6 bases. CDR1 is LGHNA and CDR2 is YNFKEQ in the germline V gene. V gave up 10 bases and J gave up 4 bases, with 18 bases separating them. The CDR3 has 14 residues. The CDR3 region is CATQERGGADTQYF. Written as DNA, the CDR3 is TGTGCCACTCAAGAGCGTGGGGGCGCAGATACGCAGTATTTT.

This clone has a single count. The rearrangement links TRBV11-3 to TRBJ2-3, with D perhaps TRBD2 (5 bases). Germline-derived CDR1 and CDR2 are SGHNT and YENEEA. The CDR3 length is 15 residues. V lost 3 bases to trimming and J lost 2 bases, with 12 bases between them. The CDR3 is CASSFGLDYTDTQYF. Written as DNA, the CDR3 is TGTGCCAGCAGCTTCGGACTGGATTACACAGATACGCAGTATTTT.

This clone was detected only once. The CDR3 DNA sequence: TGTGCCAGTAGTACACGTACGGAGAATAGCAATCAGCCCCAGCATTTT. It encodes CASSTRTENSNQPQHF. The chain combines TRBV19 with TRBJ1-5; D is unresolved. The CDR3 is 16 amino acids. Looked up from germline, CDR1 is LNHDA and CDR2 is SQIVND (reference sequence). Deletions cut 4 bases from V and 0 bases from J, with 13 bases between.

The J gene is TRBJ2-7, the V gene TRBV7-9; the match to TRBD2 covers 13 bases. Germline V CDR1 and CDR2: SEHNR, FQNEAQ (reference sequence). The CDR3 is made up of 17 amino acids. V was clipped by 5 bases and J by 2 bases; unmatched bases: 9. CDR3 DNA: TGTGCCAGCAGCCCCCCCGGGACTAGCGGGATCCCCTACGAGCAGTACTTC. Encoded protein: CASSPPGTSGIPYEQYF.

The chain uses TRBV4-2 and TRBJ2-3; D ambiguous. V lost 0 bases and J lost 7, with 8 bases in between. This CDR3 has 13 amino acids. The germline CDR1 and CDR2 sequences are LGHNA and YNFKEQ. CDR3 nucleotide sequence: TGTGCCAGCAGCCAAGAGATTCGATATACGCAGTATTTT. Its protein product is CASSQEIRYTQYF.

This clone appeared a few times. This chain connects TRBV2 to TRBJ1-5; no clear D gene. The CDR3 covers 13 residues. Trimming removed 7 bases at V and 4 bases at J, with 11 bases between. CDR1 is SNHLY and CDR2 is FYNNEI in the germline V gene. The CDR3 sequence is CASIGGWNQPQHF. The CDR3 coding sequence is TGTGCCAGCATCGGAGGGTGGAATCAGCCCCAGCATTTT.

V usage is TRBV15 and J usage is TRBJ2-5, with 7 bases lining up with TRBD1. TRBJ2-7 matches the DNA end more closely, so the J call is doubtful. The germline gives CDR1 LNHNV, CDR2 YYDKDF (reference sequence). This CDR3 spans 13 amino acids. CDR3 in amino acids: CATSGTEAYEQYF. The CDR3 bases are TGTGCCACCAGCGGGACAGAAGCCTACGAGCAGTACTTC.

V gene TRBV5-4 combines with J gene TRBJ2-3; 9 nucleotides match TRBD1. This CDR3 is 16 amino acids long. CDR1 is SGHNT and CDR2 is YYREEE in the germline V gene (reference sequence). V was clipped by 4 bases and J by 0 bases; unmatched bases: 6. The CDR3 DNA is TGTGCCAGCAGCGTGTGGGGACAGGGAAGCACAGATACGCAGTATTTT. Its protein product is CASSVWGQGSTDTQYF.

The CDR3 DNA reads TGTGCCAGCAGTTACCCTGAACGGGGCACTGAAGCTTTCTTT. Its translation: CASSYPERGTEAFF. The chain links TRBV6-6 to TRBJ1-1; D is uncertain. The CDR3 contains 14 residues. Looked up from germline, CDR1 is MNHNY and CDR2 is SVGAGI (reference sequence). The ends were cut back, 2 bases at V and 4 bases at J, with 11 bases in the middle.

CDR3 DNA: TGTGCCAGCAGTGAAGATAACTATGGCTACACCTTC. The encoded protein is CASSEDNYGYTF. The rearrangement uses TRBV6-1 and TRBJ1-2; D unclear. Germline-derived CDR1 and CDR2 are MNHNS and SASEGT. This CDR3 contains 12 residues. Trimming left V 1 base short and J 1 base short, with 1 base between.

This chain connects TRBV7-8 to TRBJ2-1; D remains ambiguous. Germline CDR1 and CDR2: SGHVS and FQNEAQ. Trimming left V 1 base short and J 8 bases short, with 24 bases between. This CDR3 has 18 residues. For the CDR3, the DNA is TGTGCCAGCAGCTTAGTCCCTCGTCTATTGGTAGGAAGGGATGAGCAGTTCTTC. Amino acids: CASSLVPRLLVGRDEQFF. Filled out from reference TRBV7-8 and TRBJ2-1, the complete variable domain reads GAGVSQSPRYKVAKRGQDVALRCDPISGHVSLFWYQQALGQGPEFLTYFQNEAQLDKSGLPSDRFFAERPEGSVSTLKIQRTQQEDSAVYLCASSLVPRLLVGRDEQFFGPGTRLTVL.

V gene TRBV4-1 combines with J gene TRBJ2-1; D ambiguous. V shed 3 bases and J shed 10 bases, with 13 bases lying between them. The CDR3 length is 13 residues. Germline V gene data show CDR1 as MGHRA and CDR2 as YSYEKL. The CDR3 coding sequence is TGCGCCAGCAGCCAGTCGCCCGAGCTAGAGCAGTTCTTC. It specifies CASSQSPELEQFF.

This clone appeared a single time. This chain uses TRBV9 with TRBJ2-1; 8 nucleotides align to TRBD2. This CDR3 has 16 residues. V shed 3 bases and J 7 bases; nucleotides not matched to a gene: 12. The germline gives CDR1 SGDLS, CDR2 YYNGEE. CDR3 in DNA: TGTGCCAGCAGCGCTATAGCGGGATCCTCTTGGAATGAGCAGTTCTTC. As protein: CASSAIAGSSWNEQFF.

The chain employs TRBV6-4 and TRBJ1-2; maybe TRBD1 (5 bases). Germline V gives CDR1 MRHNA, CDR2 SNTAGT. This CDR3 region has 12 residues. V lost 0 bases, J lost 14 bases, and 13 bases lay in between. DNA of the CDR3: TGTGCCAGCAGTGACTCGAGTGGGGCTGAGACCTTC. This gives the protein CASSDSSGAETF.

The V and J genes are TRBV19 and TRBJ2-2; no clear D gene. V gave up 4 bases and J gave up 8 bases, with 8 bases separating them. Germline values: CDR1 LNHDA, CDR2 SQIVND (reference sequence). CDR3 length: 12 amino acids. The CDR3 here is CASSRGRGELFF. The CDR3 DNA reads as TGTGCCAGTAGTAGAGGACGAGGGGAGCTGTTTTTT.

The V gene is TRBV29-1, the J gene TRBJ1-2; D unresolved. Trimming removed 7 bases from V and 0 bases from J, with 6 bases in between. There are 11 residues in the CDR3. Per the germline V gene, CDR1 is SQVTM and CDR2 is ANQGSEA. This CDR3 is CSASTNYGYTF. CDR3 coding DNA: TGCAGCGCTTCTACTAACTATGGCTACACCTTC.

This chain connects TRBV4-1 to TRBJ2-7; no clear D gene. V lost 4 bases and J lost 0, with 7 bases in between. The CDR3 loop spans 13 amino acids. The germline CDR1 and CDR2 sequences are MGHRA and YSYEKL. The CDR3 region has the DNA TGCGCCAGCAGCCTAGAGCGCTCCTACGAGCAGTACTTC. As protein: CASSLERSYEQYF.